These 5 T cell receptor beta chains share one sample of origin, sequenced in a study of response to subunit inactivated influenza vaccine. TCRdb fed the RT-PCR reads into MiXCR, producing one record per CDR3 protein. The sample holds hundreds of thousands of distinct CDR3 sequences, 11% seen once. This material consisted of PBMCs from blood, taken around seven weeks after vaccination. All receptors derive from a man aged 50 to 59 who received an inactivated influenza vaccine.

This clonotype was counted only a few times. V gene TRBV29-1 combines with J gene TRBJ2-2; the match to TRBD2 covers 7 bases. This CDR3 has 14 residues. The germline V gene has CDR1 SQVTM and CDR2 ANQGSEA. With 4 bases clipped from V and 0 bases from J, the junction kept 2 bases outside the gene matches. The CDR3 region is CSVVGTTNTGELFF. The CDR3 DNA reads TGCAGCGTTGTTGGGACTACGAACACCGGGGAGCTGTTTTTT.

This clonotype was observed a handful of times. The genes are TRBV5-6 and TRBJ2-7; 9 bases line up with TRBD1. After removal of 4 bases from V and 9 bases from J, the junction contained 11 bases not matched to a gene. Germline V gives CDR1 SGHDT, CDR2 YYEEEE. The CDR3 sequence is 14 residues long. The CDR3 DNA reads as TGTGCCAGCAGCAGCGGGACAGGGATTGTGGGGCAGTACTTC. Amino acids: CASSSGTGIVGQYF.

This clonotype was detected many times. The chain is built from TRBV20-1 and TRBJ1-5; D is ambiguous. The CDR3 runs to 14 residues. CDR1 and CDR2 from the germline V gene are DFQATT and SNEGSKA (reference sequence). V was clipped by 0 bases and J by 4 bases, with 10 bases between them. As DNA, the CDR3 is TGCAGTGCTAGAGATCAGACGGGAAATCAGCCCCAGCATTTT. It specifies CSARDQTGNQPQHF.

This clonotype was seen only once. V and J are TRBV7-8 and TRBJ2-2; a weak D match, TRBD1 (6 bases). CDR1 is SGHVS and CDR2 is FQNEAQ in the germline V gene. CDR3 length equals 13 residues. V lost 7 bases, J lost 4 bases, and 10 bases lay in between. The CDR3 nucleotides are TGTGCCAGCATTCAGGGGTCCACCGGGGAGCTGTTTTTT. It yields the protein CASIQGSTGELFF.

This clonotype occurred many times. The V and J genes are TRBV6-5 and TRBJ2-1, with 8 bases lining up with TRBD1. There are 15 residues in the CDR3. With V trimmed by 1 base and J by 8 bases, 7 bases remained unmatched. The germline CDR1 and CDR2 sequences are MNHEY and SVGAGI. The CDR3 DNA sequence: TGTGCCAGCAGTTACTTGCAGGGGGCGCGTGATGAGCAGTTCTTC. This encodes CASSYLQGARDEQFF.